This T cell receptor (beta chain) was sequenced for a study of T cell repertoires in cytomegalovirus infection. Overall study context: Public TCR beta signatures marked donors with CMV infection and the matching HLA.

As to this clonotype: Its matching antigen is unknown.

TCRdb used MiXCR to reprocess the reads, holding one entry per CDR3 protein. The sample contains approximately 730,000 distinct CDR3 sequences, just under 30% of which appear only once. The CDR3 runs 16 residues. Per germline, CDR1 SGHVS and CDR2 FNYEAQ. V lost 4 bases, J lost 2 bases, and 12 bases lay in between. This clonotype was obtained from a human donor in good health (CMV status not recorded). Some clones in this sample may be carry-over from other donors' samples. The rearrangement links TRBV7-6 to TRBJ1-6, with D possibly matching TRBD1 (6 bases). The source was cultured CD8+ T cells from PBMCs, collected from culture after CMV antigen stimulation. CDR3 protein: CASSSLQGAYNSPLHF. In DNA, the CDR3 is TGTGCCAGCAGCTCCCTACAGGGCGCCTATAATTCACCCCTCCACTTT.